This paragraph covers one TCR beta chain sequence. Its matching antigen is unknown. At one of its ends the junction is not consistent with the germline gene, which may arise from a read error. These data originate in a study of T cell responses to AZD1222 COVID-19 vaccine. Study-wide results and caveats: Donors were mostly white British, more females; clonal diversity possibly underestimated. Repertoires were collected only later (after the peak T cell response had occurred).

Using immunoSEQ multiplex PCR, the repertoire was profiled, and TCRdb retains in-frame clones only, with some absent. The data show 45,000 to 60,000 clones, around 86% seen once. CDR1 and CDR2 from the germline V gene are SEHNR and FQNEAQ (reference sequence). The CDR3 has 16 residues. The receptor was derived from an adult in good health. The V gene is TRBV7-9, the J gene TRBJ1-1; TRBD1 might be the D (5 bases). Sequencing used peripheral blood, obtained on day 0 of AZD1222 vaccination. The CDR3 sequence is CVSSHPKRQPNTEAFF. Written as DNA, the CDR3 is TGTGTCAGCAGCCACCCCAAAAGACAGCCCAACACTGAAGCTTTCTTT.